Below, one T cell receptor (beta chain) is given with its context. The PCR contained 60 Vbeta and 13 Jbeta primers. TCRdb's table, derived via immunoSEQ multiplex PCR, lists solely in-frame clones and lacks some. The table includes more than 150,000 clones, about 80% detected once. Germline-derived CDR1 and CDR2 are LNHDA and SQIVND (reference sequence). Trimming took 3 bases from V and 1 from J; bases not matched to a gene: 2. This CDR3 has 15 amino acids. This record comes from a study of cytomegalovirus exposure and HLA in healthy donors. Sample: PBMCs. This TCR came from a woman aged 45-65 years in good health and CMV-seropositive. The chain links TRBV19 to TRBJ2-7; 11 nucleotides line up with TRBD1. CDR3 in DNA: TGTGCCAGTAGTATTGGGACAGGGGGTTCCTACGAGCAGTACTTC. Translating it yields CASSIGTGGSYEQYF.